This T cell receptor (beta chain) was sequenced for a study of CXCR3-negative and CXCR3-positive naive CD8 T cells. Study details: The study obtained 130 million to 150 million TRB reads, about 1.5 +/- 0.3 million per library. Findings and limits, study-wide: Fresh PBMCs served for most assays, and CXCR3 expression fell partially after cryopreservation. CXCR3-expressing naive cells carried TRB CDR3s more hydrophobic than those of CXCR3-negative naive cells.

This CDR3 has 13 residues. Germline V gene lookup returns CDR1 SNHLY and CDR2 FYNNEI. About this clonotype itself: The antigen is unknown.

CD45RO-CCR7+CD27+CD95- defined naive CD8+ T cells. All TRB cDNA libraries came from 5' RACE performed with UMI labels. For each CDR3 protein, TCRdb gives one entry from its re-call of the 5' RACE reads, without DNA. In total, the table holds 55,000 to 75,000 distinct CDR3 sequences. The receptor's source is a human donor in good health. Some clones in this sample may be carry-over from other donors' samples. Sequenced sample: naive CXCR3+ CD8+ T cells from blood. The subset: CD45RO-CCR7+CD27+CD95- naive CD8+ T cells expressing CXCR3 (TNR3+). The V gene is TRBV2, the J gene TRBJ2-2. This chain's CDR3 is CASRGSNTGELFF. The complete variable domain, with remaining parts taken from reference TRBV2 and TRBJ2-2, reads EPEVTQTPSHQVTQMGQEVILRCVPISNHLYFYWYRQILGQKVEFLVSFYNNEISEKSEIFDDQFSVERPDGSNFTLKIRSTKLEDSAMYFCASRGSNTGELFFGEGSRLTVL.